Listed below are T cell receptor beta chains from one sample, sequenced in a study of cytotoxic CD8 clonotypes in ibrutinib-treated CLL. Assay: immunoSEQ multiplex PCR; the TCRdb copy retains only in-frame clones and omits some. The table shows 150,000 or so clones, with 80% occurring only once. Material: PBMCs, obtained after 36 months of ibrutinib treatment. The receptors shown here come from a human donor with chronic lymphocytic leukemia. The CDR3 runs from the conserved cysteine through the conserved F or W. The D gene is left open where the match is weak.

D | J | V | CDR3
TRBD1 | TRBJ2-5 | TRBV5-1 | CASSVGTGGRETQYF
- | TRBJ2-2 | TRBV11-2 | CATTPGGRGNFGELFF
TRBD1 | TRBJ1-6 | TRBV18 | CASSPSSRGRNSPLHF
- | TRBJ1-4 | TRBV7-2 | CASSLESGAGTNEKLFF
- | TRBJ1-2 | TRBV6-5 | CASRKGQIGGYTF
- | TRBJ1-5 | TRBV7-8 | CASSPGYGQINQPQHF
TRBD1 | TRBJ1-2 | TRBV14 | CASSQRGGAGGYTF
TRBD1 | TRBJ1-5 | TRBV19 | CASSVGTENQPQHF
TRBD1 | TRBJ1-1 | TRBV6-1 | CASSTGAREAFF
- | TRBJ2-5 | TRBV5-1 | CASSRDGGRETQYF
- | TRBJ2-7 | TRBV6-1 | CASKRAYEQYF
- | TRBJ2-7 | TRBV5-5 | CASNPSPARYEQYF
- | TRBJ2-3 | TRBV21-1 | CASSKTARICTDTQYF
TRBD2 | TRBJ2-7 | TRBV10-2 | CASSEAGGDPNYEQYF
- | TRBJ2-7 | TRBV28 | CASTGGQGAYEQYF
- | TRBJ2-5 | TRBV2 | CASSAGGSRETQYF
TRBD2 | TRBJ2-3 | TRBV2 | CASTPIAGHTQYF
- | TRBJ1-1 | TRBV30 | CAWSLQTSEAFF
TRBD1 | TRBJ2-1 | TRBV4-1 | CASSVLGQGSNEQFF
- | TRBJ2-6 | TRBV28 | CASREWDVGANVLTF
- | TRBJ1-1 | TRBV7-6 | CASSRDIYTEAFF
TRBD2 | TRBJ2-7 | TRBV29-1 | CSVLAGGYEQYF
- | TRBJ2-5 | TRBV6-5 | CASTRGPLQETQYF
- | TRBJ2-2 | TRBV29-1 | CSVRRAKPGELFF
- | TRBJ2-3 | TRBV7-9 | CASSAGTDTQYF
- | TRBJ2-7 | TRBV10-3 | CAISESQGTYEQYF
- | TRBJ1-6 | TRBV6-5 | CASSRPLLGNSPLHF
- | TRBJ2-7 | TRBV2 | CARAVDRSYEQYF
- | TRBJ2-5 | TRBV2 | CASKGLETQYF
- | TRBJ2-1 | TRBV5-1 | CASSLLGLPNEQFF
TRBD1 | TRBJ2-6 | TRBV18 | CASSPTEGGQGFSGANVLTF
- | TRBJ1-2 | TRBV28 | CASRPTGSNYGYTF
TRBD1 | TRBJ1-4 | TRBV14 | CASRTTGDPNEKLFF
TRBD2 | TRBJ2-1 | TRBV9 | CASSGTSGRGNEQFF
- | TRBJ2-7 | TRBV5-1 | CASNRDTTYEQYF
TRBD1 | TRBJ1-3 | TRBV7-6 | CASRDRAGNTIYF
TRBD2 | TRBJ2-1 | TRBV5-4 | CASSLEGGGEQFF
- | TRBJ1-2 | TRBV28 | CASSLAGGSRYGYTF
TRBD2 | TRBJ2-5 | TRBV6-5 | CASSYSNPGGPRTQYF
TRBD2 | TRBJ2-7 | TRBV27 | CASRLASGDSYEQYF
TRBD2 | TRBJ2-4 | TRBV30 | CAWSATSGSDIQYF
- | TRBJ2-7 | TRBV5-8 | CASSFLGKTYEQYF
- | TRBJ2-3 | TRBV2 | CASSENRPMRSDTQYF
- | TRBJ2-6 | TRBV28 | CASSLPSEERGANVLTF
- | TRBJ1-1 | TRBV30 | CAWSRGGGTEAFF
- | TRBJ1-1 | TRBV7-9 | CASSLPGGKSEGFF
TRBD1 | TRBJ2-3 | TRBV6-5 | CASSYRTGGTDTQYF
- | TRBJ2-3 | TRBV27 | CASIGRGGTDTQYF
- | TRBJ1-1 | TRBV27 | CASRLAWENTEAFF
- | TRBJ2-2 | TRBV10-3 | CATRDKAYLELFF
- | TRBJ2-2 | TRBV7-9 | CASSLRLGRYTGELFF
- | TRBJ2-7 | TRBV7-8 | CASSLAIRLPERGYEQYF
TRBD2 | TRBJ2-3 | TRBV27 | CASSLRLTGGMADTQYF
- | TRBJ1-2 | TRBV28 | CASSLALQVPTF
- | TRBJ1-1 | TRBV28 | CASSPRLGRNAEAFF
TRBD2 | TRBJ2-7 | TRBV20-1 | CSASSRLAGGF
- | TRBJ1-1 | TRBV5-6 | CASSPTGVTEAFF
TRBD2 | TRBJ2-1 | TRBV5-1 | CASSLELANEQFF